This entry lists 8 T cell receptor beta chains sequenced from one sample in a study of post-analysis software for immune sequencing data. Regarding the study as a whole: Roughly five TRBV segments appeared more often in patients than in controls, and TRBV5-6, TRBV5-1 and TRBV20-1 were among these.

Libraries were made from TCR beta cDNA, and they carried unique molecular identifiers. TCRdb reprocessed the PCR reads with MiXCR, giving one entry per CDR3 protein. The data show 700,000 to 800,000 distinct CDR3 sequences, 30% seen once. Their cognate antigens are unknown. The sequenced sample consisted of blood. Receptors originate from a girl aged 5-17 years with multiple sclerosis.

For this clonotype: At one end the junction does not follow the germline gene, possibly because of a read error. In DNA, the CDR3 is TGTGCTAGCAGCTTAGGCCTCCGAAATGAGCAGTTCTTC. Its translation: CASSLGLRNEQFF. The chain links TRBV7-7 to TRBJ2-1; no definite D call. CDR3 length equals 13 residues. The germline V gene encodes CDR1 SSHAT and CDR2 FNYEAQ (reference sequence).

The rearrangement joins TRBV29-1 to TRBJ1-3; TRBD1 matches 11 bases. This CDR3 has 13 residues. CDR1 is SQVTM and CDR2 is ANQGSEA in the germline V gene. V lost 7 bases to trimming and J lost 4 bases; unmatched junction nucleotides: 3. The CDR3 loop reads CSARTGGGNTIYF. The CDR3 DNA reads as TGCAGCGCCCGGACAGGGGGCGGAAACACCATATATTTT.

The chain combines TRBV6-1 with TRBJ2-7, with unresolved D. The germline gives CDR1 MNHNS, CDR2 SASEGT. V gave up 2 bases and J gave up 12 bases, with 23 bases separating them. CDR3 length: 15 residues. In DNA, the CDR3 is TGTGCCAGCAGTGAACAGGAGATCCCCTGGAAGACCCGGTACTTC. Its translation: CASSEQEIPWKTRYF.

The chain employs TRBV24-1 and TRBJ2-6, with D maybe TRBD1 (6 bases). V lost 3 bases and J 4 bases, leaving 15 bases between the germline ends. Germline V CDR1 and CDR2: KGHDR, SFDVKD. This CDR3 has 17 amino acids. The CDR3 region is CATSDPLGGEGANVLTF. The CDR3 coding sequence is TGTGCCACCAGTGATCCCCTAGGGGGAGAAGGGGCCAACGTCCTGACTTTC.

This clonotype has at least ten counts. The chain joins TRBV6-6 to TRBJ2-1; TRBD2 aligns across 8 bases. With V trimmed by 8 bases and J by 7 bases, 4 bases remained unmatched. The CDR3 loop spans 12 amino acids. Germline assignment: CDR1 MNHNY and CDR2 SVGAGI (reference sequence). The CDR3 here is CASLGGGNEQFF. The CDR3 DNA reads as TGTGCCAGCCTCGGGGGGGGGAATGAGCAGTTCTTC.

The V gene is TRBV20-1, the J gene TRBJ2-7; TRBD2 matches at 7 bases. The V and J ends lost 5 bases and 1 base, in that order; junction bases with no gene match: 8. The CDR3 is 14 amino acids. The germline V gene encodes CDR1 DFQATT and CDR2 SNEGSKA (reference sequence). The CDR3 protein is CSAEAGLGSYEQYF. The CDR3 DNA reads TGCAGTGCTGAAGCGGGACTGGGGTCCTACGAGCAGTACTTC.

In DNA, the CDR3 is TGTGCCAGCACCCCGGGCGGGGGGACTAGGCGGTTCTTC. It specifies CASTPGGGTRRFF. The chain uses TRBV28 and TRBJ2-1; 8 bases line up with TRBD2. The germline CDR1 and CDR2 sequences are MDHEN and SYDVKM. The CDR3 extends over 13 amino acids. The trim removed 7 bases at V and 15 bases at J, leaving 14 bases unmatched.

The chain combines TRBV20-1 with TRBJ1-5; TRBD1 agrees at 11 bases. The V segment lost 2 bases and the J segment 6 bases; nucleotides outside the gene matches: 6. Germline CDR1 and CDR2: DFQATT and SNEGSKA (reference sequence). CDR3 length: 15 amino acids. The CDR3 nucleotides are TGCAGTGCTAGATCGGGACAGGGGGGAAGTCAGCCCCAGCATTTT. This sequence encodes CSARSGQGGSQPQHF.